This T cell receptor beta chain was profiled in a study of T and B cells in COVID-19 patients. Study-level background: Recovered patients mostly had mild to moderate COVID-19 managed as outpatients.

V lost 7 bases to trimming and J lost 7 bases, with 22 bases between them. The CDR3 is 16 residues long. Germline CDR1 reads MNHNS; CDR2 reads SASEGT. Study observations and caveats: Patients with COVID-19 reportedly showed strongly skewed T cell receptor beta variable and joining gene usage. Early severe-case samples and blood from mildly ill patients during symptoms were in short supply. Sorted SARS-CoV-2-responsive or tetramer+ T cells and CD4+, regulatory and CD8+ subsets were not yet sequenced.

Each TRB amplification used about 250-550 ng of genomic DNA from blood. Remarks on this clonotype: The antigen remains undetermined.

TRB rearrangements were amplified by multiplex PCR with BIOMED2 TRB-A/B primers. TCRdb passed the multiplex PCR reads through MiXCR, listing each CDR3 protein once. The table includes 20,000 to 25,000 distinct CDR3 sequences, 30% to 35% detected once. This TCR came from a human donor who had recovered from COVID-19. Source material: blood. The chain employs TRBV6-1 and TRBJ1-4, with TRBD1 as a possible D gene (5 bases). Here the CDR3 DNA reads TGTGCCAGCACGGTTTTCGGGACTCCTTTTTTTGAAAAACTGTTTTTT. This sequence encodes CASTVFGTPFFEKLFF.